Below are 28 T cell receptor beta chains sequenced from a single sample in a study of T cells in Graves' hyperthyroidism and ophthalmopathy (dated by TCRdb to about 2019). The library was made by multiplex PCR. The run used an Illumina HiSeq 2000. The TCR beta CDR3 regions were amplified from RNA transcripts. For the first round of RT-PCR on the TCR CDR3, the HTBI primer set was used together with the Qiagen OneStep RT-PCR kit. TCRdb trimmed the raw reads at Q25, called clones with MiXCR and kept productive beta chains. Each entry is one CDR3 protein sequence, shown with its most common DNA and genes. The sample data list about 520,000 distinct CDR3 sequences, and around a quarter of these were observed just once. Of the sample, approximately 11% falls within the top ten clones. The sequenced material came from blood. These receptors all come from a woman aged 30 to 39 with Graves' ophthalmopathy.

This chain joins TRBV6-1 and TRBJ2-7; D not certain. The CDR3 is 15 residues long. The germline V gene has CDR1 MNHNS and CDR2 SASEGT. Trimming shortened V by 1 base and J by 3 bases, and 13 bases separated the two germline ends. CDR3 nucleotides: TGTGCCAGCAGTGAAGGTAGGGCAGACATCTACGAGCAGTACTTC. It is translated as CASSEGRADIYEQYF.

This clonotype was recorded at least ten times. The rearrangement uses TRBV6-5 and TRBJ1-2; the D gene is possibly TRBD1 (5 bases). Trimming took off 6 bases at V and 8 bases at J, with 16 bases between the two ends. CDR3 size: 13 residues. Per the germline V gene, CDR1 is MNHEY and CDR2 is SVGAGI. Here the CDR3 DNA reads TGTGCCAGCAGAACTCGGGGGGTGAGCGGCTACACCTTC. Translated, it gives CASRTRGVSGYTF.

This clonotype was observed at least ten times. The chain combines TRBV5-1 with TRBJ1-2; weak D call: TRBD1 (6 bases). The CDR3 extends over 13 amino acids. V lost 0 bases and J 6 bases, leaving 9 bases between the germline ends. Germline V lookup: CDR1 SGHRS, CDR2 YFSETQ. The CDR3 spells CASSLDPGDGYTF. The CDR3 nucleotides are TGCGCCAGCAGCTTGGATCCAGGGGATGGCTACACCTTC.

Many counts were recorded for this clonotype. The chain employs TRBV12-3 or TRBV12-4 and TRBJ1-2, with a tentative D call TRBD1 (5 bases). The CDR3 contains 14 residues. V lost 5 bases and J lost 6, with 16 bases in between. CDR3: CASSLGGQGDGYTF. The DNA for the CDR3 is TGTGCCAGCAGTCTAGGCGGGCAGGGCGATGGCTACACCTTC.

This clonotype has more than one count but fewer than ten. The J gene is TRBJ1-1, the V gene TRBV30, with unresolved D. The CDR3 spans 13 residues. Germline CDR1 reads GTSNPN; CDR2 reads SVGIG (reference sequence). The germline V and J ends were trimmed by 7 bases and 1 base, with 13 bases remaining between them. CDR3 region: CASGGYRNTEAFF. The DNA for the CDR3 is TGTGCCTCGGGAGGTTATCGGAACACTGAAGCTTTCTTT. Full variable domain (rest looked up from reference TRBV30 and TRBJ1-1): SQTIHQWPATLVQPVGSPLSLECTVEGTSNPNLYWYRQAAGRGLQLLFYSVGIGQISSEVPQNLSASRPQDRQFILSSKKLLLSDSGFYLCASGGYRNTEAFFGQGTRLTVV.

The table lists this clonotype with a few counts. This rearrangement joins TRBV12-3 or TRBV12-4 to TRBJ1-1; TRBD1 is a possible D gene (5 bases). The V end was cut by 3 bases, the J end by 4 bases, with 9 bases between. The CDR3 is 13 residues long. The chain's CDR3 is CASSFRAATEAFF. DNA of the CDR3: TGTGCCAGCAGTTTCAGGGCCGCCACTGAAGCTTTCTTT.

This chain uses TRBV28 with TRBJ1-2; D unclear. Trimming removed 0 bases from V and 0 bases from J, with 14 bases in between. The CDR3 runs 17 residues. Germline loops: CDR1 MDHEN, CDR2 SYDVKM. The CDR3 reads CASSLCTAQWSNYGYTF. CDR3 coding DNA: TGTGCCAGCAGTTTATGCACAGCGCAGTGGTCTAACTATGGCTACACCTTC.

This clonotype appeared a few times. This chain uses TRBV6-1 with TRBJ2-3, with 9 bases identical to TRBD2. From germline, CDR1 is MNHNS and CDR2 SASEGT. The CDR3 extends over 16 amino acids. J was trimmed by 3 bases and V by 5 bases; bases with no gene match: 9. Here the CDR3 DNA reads TGTGCCAGCAGTCCCCCTGCGGGGGGGCAAACAGATACGCAGTATTTT. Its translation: CASSPPAGGQTDTQYF.

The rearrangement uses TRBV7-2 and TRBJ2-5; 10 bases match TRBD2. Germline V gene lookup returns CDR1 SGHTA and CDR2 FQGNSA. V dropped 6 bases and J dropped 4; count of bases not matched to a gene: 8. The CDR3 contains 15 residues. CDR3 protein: CASRPDIAGGETQYF. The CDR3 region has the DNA TGTGCCAGCAGACCCGACATAGCGGGAGGAGAGACCCAGTACTTC.

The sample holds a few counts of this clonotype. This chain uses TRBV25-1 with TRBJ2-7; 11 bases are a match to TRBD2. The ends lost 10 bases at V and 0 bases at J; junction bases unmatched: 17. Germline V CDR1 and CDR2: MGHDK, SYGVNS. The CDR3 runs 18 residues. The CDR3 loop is CATSWASGGIRDSYEQYF. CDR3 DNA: TGTGCCACCTCGTGGGCTAGCGGGGGGATAAGGGACTCCTACGAGCAGTACTTC.

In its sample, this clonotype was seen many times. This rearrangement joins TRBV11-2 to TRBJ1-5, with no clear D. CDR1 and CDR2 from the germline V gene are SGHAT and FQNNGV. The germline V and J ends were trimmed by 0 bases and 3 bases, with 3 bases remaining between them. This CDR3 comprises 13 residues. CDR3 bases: TGTGCCAGCAGCTTAGAAAACAATCAGCCCCAGCATTTT. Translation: CASSLENNQPQHF.

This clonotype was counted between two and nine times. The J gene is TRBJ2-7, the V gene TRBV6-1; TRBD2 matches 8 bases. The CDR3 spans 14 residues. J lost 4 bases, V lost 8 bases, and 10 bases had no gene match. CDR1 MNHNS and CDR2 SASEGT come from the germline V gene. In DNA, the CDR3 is TGTGCCAGCTTTTCGTTGACTAGCGCATACGAGCAGTACTTC. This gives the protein CASFSLTSAYEQYF.

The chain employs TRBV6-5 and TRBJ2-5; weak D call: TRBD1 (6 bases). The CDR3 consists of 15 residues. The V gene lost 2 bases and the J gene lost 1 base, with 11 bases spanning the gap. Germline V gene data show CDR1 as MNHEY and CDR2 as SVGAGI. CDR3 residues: CASSYTRTVQETQYF. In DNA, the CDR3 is TGTGCCAGCAGTTACACCCGGACAGTCCAAGAGACCCAGTACTTC.

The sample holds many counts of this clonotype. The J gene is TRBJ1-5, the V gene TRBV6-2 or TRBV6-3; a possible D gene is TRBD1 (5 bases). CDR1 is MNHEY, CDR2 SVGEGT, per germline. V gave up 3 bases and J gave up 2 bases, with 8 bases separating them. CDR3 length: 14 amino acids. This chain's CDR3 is CASSYGGGNQPQHF. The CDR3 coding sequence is TGTGCCAGCAGTTATGGAGGGGGCAATCAGCCCCAGCATTTT.

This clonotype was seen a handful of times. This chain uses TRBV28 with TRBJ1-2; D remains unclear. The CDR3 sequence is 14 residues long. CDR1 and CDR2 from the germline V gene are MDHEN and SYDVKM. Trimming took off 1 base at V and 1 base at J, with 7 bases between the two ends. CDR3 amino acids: CASSLSQVNYGYTF. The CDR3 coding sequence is TGTGCCAGCAGTTTATCCCAAGTTAACTATGGCTACACCTTC.

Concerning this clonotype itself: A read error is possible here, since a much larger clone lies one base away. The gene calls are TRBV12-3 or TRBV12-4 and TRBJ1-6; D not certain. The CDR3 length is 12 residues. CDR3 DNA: TGTGTCAGCAGCCCGCTGGGATCACCCCTCCACTTT. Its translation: CVSSPLGSPLHF.

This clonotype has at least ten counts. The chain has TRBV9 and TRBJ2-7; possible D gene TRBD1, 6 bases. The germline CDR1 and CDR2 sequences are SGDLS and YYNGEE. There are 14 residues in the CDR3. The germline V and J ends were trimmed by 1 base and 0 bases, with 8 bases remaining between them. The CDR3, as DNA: TGTGCCAGCAGCGTAAGGGGGAACTCCTACGAGCAGTACTTC. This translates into CASSVRGNSYEQYF.

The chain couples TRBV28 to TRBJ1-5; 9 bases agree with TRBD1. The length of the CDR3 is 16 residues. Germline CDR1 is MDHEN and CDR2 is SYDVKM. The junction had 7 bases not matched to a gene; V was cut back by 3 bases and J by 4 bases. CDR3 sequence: CASSFRRDRVNQPQHF. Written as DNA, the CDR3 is TGTGCCAGCAGTTTTCGCCGGGACAGGGTAAATCAGCCCCAGCATTTT.

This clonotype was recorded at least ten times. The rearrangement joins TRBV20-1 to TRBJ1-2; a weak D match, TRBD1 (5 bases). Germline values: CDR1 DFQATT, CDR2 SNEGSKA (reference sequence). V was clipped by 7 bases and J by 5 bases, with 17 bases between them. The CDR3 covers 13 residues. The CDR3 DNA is TGCAGTGTTAACAGGAAAGGAGGGTATGGCTACACCTTC. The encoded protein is CSVNRKGGYGYTF.

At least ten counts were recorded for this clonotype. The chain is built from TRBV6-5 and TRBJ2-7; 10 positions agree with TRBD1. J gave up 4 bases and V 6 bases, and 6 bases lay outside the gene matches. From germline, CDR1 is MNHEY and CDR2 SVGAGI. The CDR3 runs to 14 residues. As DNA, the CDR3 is TGTGCCAGCAGACGCGGACAGGGGGAGTACGAGCAGTACTTC. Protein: CASRRGQGEYEQYF.

The CDR3 DNA is TGTGCCAGCAGCCTCAGACAGGGGGTGGGATTCGCCGCAGAAGAGACCCAGTACTTC. Protein product: CASSLRQGVGFAAEETQYF. The chain links TRBV11-2 to TRBJ2-5; 9 bases line up with TRBD1. The V gene end was trimmed by 5 bases and the J gene end by 3 bases; junction bases not matched to a gene: 19. CDR3 length: 19 amino acids. Germline V gene sequence: CDR1 SGHAT, CDR2 FQNNGV.

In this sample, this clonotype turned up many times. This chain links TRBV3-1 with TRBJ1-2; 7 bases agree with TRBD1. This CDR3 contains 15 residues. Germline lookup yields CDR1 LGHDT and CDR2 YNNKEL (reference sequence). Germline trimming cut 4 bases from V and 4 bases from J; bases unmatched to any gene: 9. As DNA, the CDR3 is TGTGCCAGCAGCCCCTTCCCGACAGGGACCTATGGCTACACCTTC. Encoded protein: CASSPFPTGTYGYTF. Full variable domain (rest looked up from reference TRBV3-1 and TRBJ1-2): DTAVSQTPKYLVTQMGNDKSIKCEQNLGHDTMYWYKQDSKKFLKIMFSYNNKELIINETVPNRFSPKSPDKAHLNLHINSLELGDSAVYFCASSPFPTGTYGYTFGSGTRLTVV.

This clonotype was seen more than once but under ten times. CDR3 sequence reads: CASSYSSRGPNTEAFF. The CDR3 region has the DNA TGTGCCAGCAGTTACTCGTCGAGGGGGCCGAACACTGAAGCTTTCTTT. The gene calls are TRBV28 and TRBJ1-1; 7 nucleotides agree with TRBD1. The CDR3 has 16 residues. The trim removed 4 bases at V and 1 base at J, leaving 9 bases unmatched. Germline V CDR1 and CDR2: MDHEN, SYDVKM.

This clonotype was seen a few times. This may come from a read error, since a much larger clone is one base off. CDR3 sequence reads: CASSGAWTTFQETKYF. DNA for the CDR3: TGTGCCAGCTCAGGGGCGTGGACTACCTTCCAAGAGACCAAGTACTTC. This chain uses TRBV2 with TRBJ2-5; either TRBD1 or TRBD2 may fit D (6 bases each). This CDR3 is 16 amino acids long. Germline CDR1 is SNHLY and CDR2 is FYNNEI.

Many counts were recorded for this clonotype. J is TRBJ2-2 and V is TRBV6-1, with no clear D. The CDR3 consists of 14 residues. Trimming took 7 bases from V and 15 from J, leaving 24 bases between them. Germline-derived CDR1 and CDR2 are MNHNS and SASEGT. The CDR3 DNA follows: TGTGCCAGCACCTTCTCCATGGGCAGCTTAATGATGTTTTTT. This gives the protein CASTFSMGSLMMFF.

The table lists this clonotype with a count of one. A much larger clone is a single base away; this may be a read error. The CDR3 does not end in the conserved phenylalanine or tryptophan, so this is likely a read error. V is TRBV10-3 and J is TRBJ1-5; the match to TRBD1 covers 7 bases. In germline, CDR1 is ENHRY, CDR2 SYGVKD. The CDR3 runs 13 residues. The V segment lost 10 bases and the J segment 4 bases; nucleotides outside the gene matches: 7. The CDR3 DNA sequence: TGTGCCACCGGGGGACAGACGAATCAGCCCCAGCATTTG. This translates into CATGGQTNQPQHL.

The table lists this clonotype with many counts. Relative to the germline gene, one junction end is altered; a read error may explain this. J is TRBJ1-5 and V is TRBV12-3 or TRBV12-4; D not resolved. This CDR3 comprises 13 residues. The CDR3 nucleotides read TGTGCCAGCAGCTTAGCGGCTCGCCAGCCCCAGCATTTT. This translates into CASSLAARQPQHF.

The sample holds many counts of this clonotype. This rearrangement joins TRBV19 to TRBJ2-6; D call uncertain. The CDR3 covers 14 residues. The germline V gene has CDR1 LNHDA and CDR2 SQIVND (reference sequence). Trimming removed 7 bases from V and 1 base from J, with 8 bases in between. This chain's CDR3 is CASTEGSGANVLTF. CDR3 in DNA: TGTGCCAGTACCGAAGGGTCTGGGGCCAACGTCCTGACTTTC.